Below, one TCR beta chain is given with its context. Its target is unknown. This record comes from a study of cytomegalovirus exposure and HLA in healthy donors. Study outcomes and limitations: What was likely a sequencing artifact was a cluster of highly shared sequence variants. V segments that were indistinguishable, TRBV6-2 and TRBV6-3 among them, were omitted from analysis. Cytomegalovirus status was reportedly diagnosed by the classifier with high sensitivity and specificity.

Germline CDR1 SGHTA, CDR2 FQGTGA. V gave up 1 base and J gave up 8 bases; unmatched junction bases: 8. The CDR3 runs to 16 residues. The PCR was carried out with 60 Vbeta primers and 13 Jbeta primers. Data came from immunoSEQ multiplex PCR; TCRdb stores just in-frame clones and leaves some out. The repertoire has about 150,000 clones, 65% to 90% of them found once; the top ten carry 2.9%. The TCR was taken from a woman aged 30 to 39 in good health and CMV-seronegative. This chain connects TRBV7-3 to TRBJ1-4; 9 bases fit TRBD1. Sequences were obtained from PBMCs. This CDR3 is CASSLNAGQGNEKLFF. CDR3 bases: TGTGCCAGCAGCTTAAACGCGGGACAGGGTAACGAAAAACTGTTTTTT.